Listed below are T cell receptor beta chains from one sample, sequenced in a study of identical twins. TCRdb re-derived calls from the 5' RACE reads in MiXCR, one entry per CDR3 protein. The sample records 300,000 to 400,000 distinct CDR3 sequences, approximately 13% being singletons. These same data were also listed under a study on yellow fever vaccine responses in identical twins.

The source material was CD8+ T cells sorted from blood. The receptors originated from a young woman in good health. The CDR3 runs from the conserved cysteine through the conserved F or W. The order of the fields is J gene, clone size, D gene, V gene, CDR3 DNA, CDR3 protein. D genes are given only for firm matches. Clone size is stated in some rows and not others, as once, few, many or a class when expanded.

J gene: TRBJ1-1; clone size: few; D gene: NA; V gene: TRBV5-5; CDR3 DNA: TGTGCCAGCAGCTTGGACCAAGACCGCACTGAAGCTTTCTTT; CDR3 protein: CASSLDQDRTEAFF
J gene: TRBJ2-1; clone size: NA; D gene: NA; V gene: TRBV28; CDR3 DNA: TGTGCCAGCAGTTTATTAGACAGCTCCTACAATGAGCAGTTCTTC; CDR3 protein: CASSLLDSSYNEQFF
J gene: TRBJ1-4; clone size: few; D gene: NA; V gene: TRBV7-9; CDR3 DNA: TGTGCCAGCAGCTCGGACAGCCTGGGGAAACTGTTTTTT; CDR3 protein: CASSSDSLGKLFF
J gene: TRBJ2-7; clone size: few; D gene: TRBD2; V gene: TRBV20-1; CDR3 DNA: TGCAGTGCAAGCATAGAGGTAGCGGGAGCTTATAGGGCGCAGTACTTC; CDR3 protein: CSASIEVAGAYRAQYF
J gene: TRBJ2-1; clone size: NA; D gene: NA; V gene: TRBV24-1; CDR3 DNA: TGTGCCACCAGTCCCGGGGGCCCCCTCTACAATGAGCAGTTCTTC; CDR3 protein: CATSPGGPLYNEQFF
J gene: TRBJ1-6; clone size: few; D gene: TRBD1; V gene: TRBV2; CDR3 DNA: TGTGCCAGCAGTGAAGGCGGGACAGAGTATAATTCACCCCTCCACTTT; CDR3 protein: CASSEGGTEYNSPLHF
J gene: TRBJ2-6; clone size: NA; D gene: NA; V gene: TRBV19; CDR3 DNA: TGTGCCAGTAGGGTATTCGGGGCCAACGTCCTGACTTTC; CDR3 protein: CASRVFGANVLTF
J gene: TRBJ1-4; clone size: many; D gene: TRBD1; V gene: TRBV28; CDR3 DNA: TGTGCCAGCAGCCCCCGACAGGGAGAATTTATTGAAAAACTGTTTTTT; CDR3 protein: CASSPRQGEFIEKLFF
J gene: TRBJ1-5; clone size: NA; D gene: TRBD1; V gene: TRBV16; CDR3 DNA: TGTGCCAGCAGCCTTATGGGACAGTATAGCAATCAGCCCCAGCATTTT; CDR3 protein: CASSLMGQYSNQPQHF
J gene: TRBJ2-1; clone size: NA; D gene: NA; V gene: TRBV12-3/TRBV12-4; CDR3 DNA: TGTGCCAGCAGTTTGAGAGGGGGGGAGCAGTTCTTC; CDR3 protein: CASSLRGGEQFF
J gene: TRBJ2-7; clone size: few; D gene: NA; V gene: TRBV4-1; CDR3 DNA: TGCGCCAGCAGCGCCGGGGCCAACTCCTACGAGCAGTACTTC; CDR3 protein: CASSAGANSYEQYF
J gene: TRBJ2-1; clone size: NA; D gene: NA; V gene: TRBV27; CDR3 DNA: TGTGCCAGCAGTTTATCGAGAGGGGATGAGCAGTTCTTC; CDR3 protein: CASSLSRGDEQFF